This record concerns one T cell receptor (beta chain) sequence. Its cognate antigen is unknown. Time point noted: after neoadjuvant nivolumab, at surgical resection. Patients had HPV-negative, locally advanced oral cavity squamous cell carcinoma. TCRdb's table, derived via immunoSEQ multiplex PCR, lists solely in-frame clones and lacks some. The sample carries 9,500 to 13,000 clones, under 75% recorded once. The CDR3 is 13 amino acids. From germline, CDR1 is MNHEY and CDR2 SMNVEV (reference sequence). V shed 7 bases, J shed 6 bases, and the junction held 2 bases outside the gene matches. This sample was included in a study of neoadjuvant anti-PD-1 for oral cavity cancer. At the level of the study: Before surgery, most patients got three to four biweekly 3 mg/kg nivolumab doses. Patients without progression received a fourth nivolumab dose around day 43, then surgical resection on days 50-56.

Study-level findings and limits: Only a few patients per response group were TCR-analyzed; validation needed.

J is TRBJ2-3 and V is TRBV27; 12 positions agree with TRBD2. This receptor was identified in a person aged 35-79 years with oral cavity squamous cell carcinoma. The starting material was tumor tissue, obtained after nivolumab (anti-PD-1) treatment. The CDR3: CASTTSGRDTQYF. The CDR3 DNA reads as TGTGCCAGCACTACTAGCGGGAGGGATACGCAGTATTTT.